In its sample, the clone carrying this TCR beta chain was seen a few times. This sample stems from a study of T-cell reconstitution after alpha-beta-depleted transplantation in children. TCRbeta library construction was performed incorporating unique molecular identifiers. TCRdb independently ran MiXCR on the PCR reads; one entry per CDR3 protein. Altogether 600,000 to 700,000 distinct CDR3 sequences are present, 16% being singletons, with the ten largest covering 1.1%. The V segment lost 3 bases and the J segment 1 base; nucleotides outside the gene matches: 0. The CDR3 totals 14 residues. Germline V CDR1 and CDR2: SGDLS, YYNGEE.

Specimen: PBMCs from the stem cell graft donor, collected from the stem cell graft. The V call is TRBV9, the J call TRBJ2-2, with TRBD2 matching 7 bases. The origin of this receptor is a human donor who donated a stem cell graft to a child with acute myeloid leukemia. Here the CDR3 DNA reads TGTGCCAGCAGCGCGGGGGGGAACACCGGGGAGCTGTTTTTT. This gives the protein CASSAGGNTGELFF.